The T cell receptor (beta chain) described here comes from a study of cytomegalovirus exposure and HLA in healthy donors. Findings of the study overall: The study put 150 to 200 TCR beta chains on its list as cytomegalovirus-associated.

Only in-frame clones appear in the TCRdb table, and some are missing; sequencing was by immunoSEQ multiplex PCR. Of roughly 100,000 clones listed, over 85% were seen once; the top ten hold 0.85% to 0.95%. J gave up 2 bases and V 6 bases, and 7 bases lay outside the gene matches. The germline V gene encodes CDR1 MNHEY and CDR2 SVGAGI. This CDR3 region has 14 residues. Comment on this clone: The antigen is unknown.

The specimen was PBMCs. The chain links TRBV6-5 to TRBJ2-7; 7 bases align to TRBD1. The clonotype was recovered from a woman aged 18-35 years in good health and CMV-seronegative. The CDR3 DNA is TGTGCCAGCAGCCAAACCGGGACAGCCTACGAGCAGTACTTC. Its translation: CASSQTGTAYEQYF.